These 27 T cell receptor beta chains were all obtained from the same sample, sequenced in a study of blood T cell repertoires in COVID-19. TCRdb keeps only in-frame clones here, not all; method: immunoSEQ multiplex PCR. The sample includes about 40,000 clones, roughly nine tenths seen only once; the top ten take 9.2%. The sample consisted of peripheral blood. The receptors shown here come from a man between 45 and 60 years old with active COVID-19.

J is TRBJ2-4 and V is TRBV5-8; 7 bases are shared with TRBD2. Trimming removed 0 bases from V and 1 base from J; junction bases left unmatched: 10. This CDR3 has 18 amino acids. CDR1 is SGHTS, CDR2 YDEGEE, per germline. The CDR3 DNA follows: TGTGCCAGCAGCTTGGCCTCCACTAGCGTAAGCGCCAAAAACATTCAGTACTTC. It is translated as CASSLASTSVSAKNIQYF.

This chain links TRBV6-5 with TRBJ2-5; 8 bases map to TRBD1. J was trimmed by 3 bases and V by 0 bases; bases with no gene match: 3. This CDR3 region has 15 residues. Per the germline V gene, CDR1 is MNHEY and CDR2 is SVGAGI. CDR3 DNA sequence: TGTGCCAGCAGTTACTCCGGGACAGGCGAAGAGACCCAGTACTTC. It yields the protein CASSYSGTGEETQYF.

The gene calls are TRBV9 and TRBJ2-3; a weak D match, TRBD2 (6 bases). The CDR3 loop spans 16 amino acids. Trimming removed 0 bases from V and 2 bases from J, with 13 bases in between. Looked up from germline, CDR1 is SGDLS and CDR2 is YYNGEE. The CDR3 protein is CASSVAQGGHTDTQYF. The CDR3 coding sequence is TGTGCCAGCAGCGTAGCTCAGGGAGGTCACACAGATACGCAGTATTTT.

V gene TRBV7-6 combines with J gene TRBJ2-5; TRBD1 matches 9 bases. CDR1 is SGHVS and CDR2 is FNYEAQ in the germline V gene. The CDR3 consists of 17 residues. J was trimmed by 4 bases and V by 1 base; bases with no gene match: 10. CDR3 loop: CASSLDGTGWMGETQYF. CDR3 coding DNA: TGTGCCAGCAGCTTAGACGGGACAGGGTGGATGGGAGAGACCCAGTACTTC.

This CDR3 reads CASSPEHRLAGGAYEQYF. The CDR3 DNA sequence: TGCGCCAGCAGCCCGGAACATAGACTAGCGGGAGGAGCCTACGAGCAGTACTTC. The chain links TRBV4-1 to TRBJ2-7; 13 nucleotides match TRBD2. This CDR3 comprises 18 residues. The V and J ends lost 4 bases and 2 bases, in that order; junction bases with no gene match: 11. The V gene's germline CDR1 is MGHRA and CDR2 YSYEKL.

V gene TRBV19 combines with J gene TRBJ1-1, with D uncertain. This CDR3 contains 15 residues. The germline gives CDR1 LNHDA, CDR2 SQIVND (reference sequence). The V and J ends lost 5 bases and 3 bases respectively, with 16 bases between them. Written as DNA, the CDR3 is TGTGCCAGTAGTTGGAGGGCAGGACCCTACACTGAAGCTTTCTTT. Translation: CASSWRAGPYTEAFF.

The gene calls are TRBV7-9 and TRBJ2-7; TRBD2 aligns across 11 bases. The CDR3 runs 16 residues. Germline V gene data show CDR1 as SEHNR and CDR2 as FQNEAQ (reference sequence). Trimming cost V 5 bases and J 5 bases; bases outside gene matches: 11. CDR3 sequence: CASSPTLAGGVHEQYF. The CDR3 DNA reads TGTGCCAGCAGCCCCACCCTAGCGGGAGGTGTCCACGAGCAGTACTTC. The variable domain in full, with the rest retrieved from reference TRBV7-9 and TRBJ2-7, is DTGVSQNPRHKITKRGQNVTFRCDPISEHNRLYWYRQTLGQGPEFLTYFQNEAQLEKSRLLSDRFSAERPKGSFSTLEIQRTEQGDSAMYLCASSPTLAGGVHEQYFGPGTRLTVT.

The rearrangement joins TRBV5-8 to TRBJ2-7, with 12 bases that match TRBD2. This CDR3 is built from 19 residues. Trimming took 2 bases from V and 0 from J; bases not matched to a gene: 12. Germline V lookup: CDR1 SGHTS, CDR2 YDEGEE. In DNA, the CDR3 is TGTGCCAGCAGCTTCCCCCGACTAGCGGGGGCGGGCTTCTCCTACGAGCAGTACTTC. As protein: CASSFPRLAGAGFSYEQYF.

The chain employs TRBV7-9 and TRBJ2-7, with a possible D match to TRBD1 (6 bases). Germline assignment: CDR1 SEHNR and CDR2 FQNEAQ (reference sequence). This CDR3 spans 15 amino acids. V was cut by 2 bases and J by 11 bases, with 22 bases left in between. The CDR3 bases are TGTGCCAGCAGCTTAACCCACCGTGTACAGGGACAAAAGTACTTC. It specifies CASSLTHRVQGQKYF.

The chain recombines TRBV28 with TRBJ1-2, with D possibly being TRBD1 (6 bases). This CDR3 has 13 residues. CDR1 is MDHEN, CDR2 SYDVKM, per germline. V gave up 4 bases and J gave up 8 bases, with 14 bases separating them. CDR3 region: CASSSRGGLGYTF. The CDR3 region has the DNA TGTGCCAGCAGTTCCCGGGGGGGCCTGGGCTACACCTTC.

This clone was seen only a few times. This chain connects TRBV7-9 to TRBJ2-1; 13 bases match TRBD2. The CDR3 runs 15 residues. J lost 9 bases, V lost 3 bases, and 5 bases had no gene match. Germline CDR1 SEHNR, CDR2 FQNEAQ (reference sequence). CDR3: CASSFGLAGEGEQFF. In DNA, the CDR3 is TGTGCCAGCAGCTTTGGACTAGCGGGAGAGGGTGAGCAGTTCTTC.

The CDR3 loop reads CASSLDEAGSSEKLFF. Here the CDR3 DNA reads TGTGCCAGCAGCTTAGATGAGGCGGGGAGTAGCGAAAAACTGTTTTTT. V gene TRBV7-2 combines with J gene TRBJ1-4; D gene unclear. This CDR3 is built from 16 residues. V gave up 1 base and J gave up 8 bases, with 17 bases separating them. Germline V CDR1 and CDR2: SGHTA, FQGNSA.

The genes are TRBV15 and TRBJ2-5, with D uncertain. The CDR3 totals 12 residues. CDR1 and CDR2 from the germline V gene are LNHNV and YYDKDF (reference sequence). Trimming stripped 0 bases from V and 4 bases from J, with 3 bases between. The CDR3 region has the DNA TGTGCCACCAGCAGAGATAGAGAGACCCAGTACTTC. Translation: CATSRDRETQYF.

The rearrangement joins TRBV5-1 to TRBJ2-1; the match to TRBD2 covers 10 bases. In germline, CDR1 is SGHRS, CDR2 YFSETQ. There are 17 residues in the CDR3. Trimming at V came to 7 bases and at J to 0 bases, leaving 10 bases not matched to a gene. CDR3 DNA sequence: TGCGCCAGCGTCCCCGGACTAGCGGCAACCTCCTACAATGAGCAGTTCTTC. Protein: CASVPGLAATSYNEQFF. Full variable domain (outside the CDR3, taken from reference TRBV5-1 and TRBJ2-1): KAGVTQTPRYLIKTRGQQVTLSCSPISGHRSVSWYQQTPGQGLQFLFEYFSETQRNKGNFPGRFSGRQFSNSRSEMNVSTLELGDSALYLCASVPGLAATSYNEQFFGPGTRLTVL.

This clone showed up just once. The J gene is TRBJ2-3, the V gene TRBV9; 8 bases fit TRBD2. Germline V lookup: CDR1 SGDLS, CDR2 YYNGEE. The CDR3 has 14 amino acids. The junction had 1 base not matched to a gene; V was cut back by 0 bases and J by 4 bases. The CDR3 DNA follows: TGTGCCAGCAGCGTAGGAGCGGGAGCAGATACGCAGTATTTT. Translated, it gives CASSVGAGADTQYF.

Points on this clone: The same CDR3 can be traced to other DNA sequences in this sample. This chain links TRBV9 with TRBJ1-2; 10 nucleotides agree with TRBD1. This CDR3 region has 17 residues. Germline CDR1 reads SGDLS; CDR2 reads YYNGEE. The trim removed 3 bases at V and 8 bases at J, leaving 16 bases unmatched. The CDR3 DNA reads TGTGCCAGCAGCGCCGGGGGGGACAGGGGACGTCCTCGGGGCTACACCTTC. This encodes CASSAGGDRGRPRGYTF.

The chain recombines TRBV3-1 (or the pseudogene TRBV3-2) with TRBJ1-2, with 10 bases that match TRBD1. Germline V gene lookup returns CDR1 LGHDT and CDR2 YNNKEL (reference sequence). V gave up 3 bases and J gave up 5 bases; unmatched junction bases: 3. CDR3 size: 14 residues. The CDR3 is CASSQRQGAYGYTF. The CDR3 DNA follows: TGTGCCAGCAGCCAGCGACAGGGGGCTTATGGCTACACCTTC.

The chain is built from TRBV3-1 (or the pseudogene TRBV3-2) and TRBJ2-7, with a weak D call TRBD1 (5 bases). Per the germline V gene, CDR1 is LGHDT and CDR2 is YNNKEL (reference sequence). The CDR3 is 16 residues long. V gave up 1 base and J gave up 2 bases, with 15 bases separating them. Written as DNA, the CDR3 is TGTGCCAGCAGCCAAGGTAAGGGGTCCCTCACCTACGAGCAGTACTTC. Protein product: CASSQGKGSLTYEQYF.

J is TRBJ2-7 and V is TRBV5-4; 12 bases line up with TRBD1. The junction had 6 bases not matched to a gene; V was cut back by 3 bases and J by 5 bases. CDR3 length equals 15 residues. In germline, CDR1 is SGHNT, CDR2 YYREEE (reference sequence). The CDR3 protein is CASSSWDRGRNEQYF. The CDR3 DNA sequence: TGTGCCAGCAGCTCCTGGGACAGGGGGCGAAACGAGCAGTACTTC.

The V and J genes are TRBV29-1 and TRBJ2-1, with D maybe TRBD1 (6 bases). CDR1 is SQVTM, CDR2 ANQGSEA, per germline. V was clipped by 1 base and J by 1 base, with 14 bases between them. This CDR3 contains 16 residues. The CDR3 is CSVEGWTVASYNEQFF. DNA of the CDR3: TGCAGCGTTGAAGGTTGGACAGTGGCATCCTACAATGAGCAGTTCTTC.

Written as DNA, the CDR3 is TGTGCCAGCAGCCTCCGGGGGACCGGGGAGCTGTTTTTT. Its protein product is CASSLRGTGELFF. The chain couples TRBV7-9 to TRBJ2-2; D possibly corresponds to TRBD2 (6 bases). The germline V and J ends were trimmed by 5 bases and 5 bases, with 9 bases remaining between them. The length of the CDR3 is 13 residues. Per germline, CDR1 SEHNR and CDR2 FQNEAQ (reference sequence). Full variable domain (outside the CDR3, taken from reference TRBV7-9 and TRBJ2-2): DTGVSQNPRHKITKRGQNVTFRCDPISEHNRLYWYRQTLGQGPEFLTYFQNEAQLEKSRLLSDRFSAERPKGSFSTLEIQRTEQGDSAMYLCASSLRGTGELFFGEGSRLTVL.

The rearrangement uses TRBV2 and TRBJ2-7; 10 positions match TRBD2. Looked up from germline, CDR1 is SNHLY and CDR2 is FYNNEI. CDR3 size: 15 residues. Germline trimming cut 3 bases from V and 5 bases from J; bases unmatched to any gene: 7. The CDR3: CASSEGSGRINEQYF. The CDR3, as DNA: TGTGCCAGCAGTGAGGGTAGCGGGAGGATCAACGAGCAGTACTTC.

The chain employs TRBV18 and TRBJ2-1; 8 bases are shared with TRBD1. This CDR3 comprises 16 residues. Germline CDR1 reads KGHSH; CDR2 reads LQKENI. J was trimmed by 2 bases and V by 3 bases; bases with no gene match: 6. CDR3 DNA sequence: TGTGCCAGCTCACCGATGACAGGGGTGACCTACAATGAGCAGTTCTTC. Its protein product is CASSPMTGVTYNEQFF.

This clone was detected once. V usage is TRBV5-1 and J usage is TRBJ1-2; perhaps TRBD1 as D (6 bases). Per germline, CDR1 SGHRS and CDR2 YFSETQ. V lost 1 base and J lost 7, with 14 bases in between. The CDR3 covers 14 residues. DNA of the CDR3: TGCGCCAGCAGCTTGACAGGGACCACTAGTGGCTACACCTTC. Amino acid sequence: CASSLTGTTSGYTF.

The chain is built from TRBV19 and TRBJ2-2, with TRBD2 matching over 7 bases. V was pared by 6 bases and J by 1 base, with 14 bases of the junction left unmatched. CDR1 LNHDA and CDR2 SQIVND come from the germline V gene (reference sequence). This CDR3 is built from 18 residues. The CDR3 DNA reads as TGTGCCAGTAGAAAAGCCGGCGGGGCTAGCGGGAACACCGGGGAGCTGTTTTTT. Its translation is CASRKAGGASGNTGELFF.

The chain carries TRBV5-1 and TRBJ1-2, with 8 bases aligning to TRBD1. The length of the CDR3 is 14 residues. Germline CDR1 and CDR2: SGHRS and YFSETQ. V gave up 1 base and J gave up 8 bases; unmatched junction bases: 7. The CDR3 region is CASSLRPGQGGYTF. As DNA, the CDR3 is TGCGCCAGCAGCTTGAGGCCAGGACAGGGAGGCTACACCTTC.

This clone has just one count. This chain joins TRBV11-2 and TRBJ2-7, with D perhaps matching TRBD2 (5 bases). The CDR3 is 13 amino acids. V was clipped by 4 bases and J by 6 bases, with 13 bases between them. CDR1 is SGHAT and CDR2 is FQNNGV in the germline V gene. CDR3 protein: CASSSQPEGEQYF. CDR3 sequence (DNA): TGTGCCAGCAGCTCCCAGCCTGAGGGCGAGCAGTACTTC. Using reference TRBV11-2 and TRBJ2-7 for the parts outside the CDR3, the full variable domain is EAGVAQSPRYKIIEKRQSVAFWCNPISGHATLYWYQQILGQGPKLLIQFQNNGVVDDSQLPKDRFSAERLKGVDSTLKIQPAKLEDSAVYLCASSSQPEGEQYFGPGTRLTVT.